The 10 T cell receptor beta chains in this list originate from one sample, sequenced in a study of OX40 agonist ivuxolimab in advanced cancers. Sequencing used immunoSEQ multiplex PCR; TCRdb keeps in-frame clones, though not all of them. The sample carries 36,000 or so clones, about 81% recorded once. Sequenced material: CD4+ or CD8+ T cells sorted from blood, taken in a trial of the OX40 agonist ivuxolimab. The receptors here all came from an adult with an advanced solid tumor such as melanoma, head and neck, liver or kidney cancer.

Sample share makes this clone medium-sized (0.01 to 0.1%). The chain carries TRBV18 and TRBJ2-2; 13 bases map to TRBD2. The V segment lost 4 bases and the J segment 5 bases; nucleotides outside the gene matches: 10. This CDR3 is built from 18 residues. Germline V gene sequence: CDR1 KGHSH, CDR2 LQKENI. The CDR3 bases are TGTGCCAGCTCACTACGAGGACTAGCGGGAGACGGGACCGGGGAGCTGTTTTTT. This translates into CASSLRGLAGDGTGELFF. The full variable domain, completed using reference TRBV18 and TRBJ2-2, is NAGVMQNPRHLVRRRGQEARLRCSPMKGHSHVYWYRQLPEEGLKFMVYLQKENIIDESGMPKERFSAEFPKEGPSILRIQQVVRGDSAAYFCASSLRGLAGDGTGELFFGEGSRLTVL.

The chain joins TRBV5-5 to TRBJ2-7; 10 positions agree with TRBD2. Germline CDR1 SGHKS, CDR2 YYEKEE (reference sequence). V dropped 1 base and J dropped 1; count of bases not matched to a gene: 5. This CDR3 has 16 amino acids. In DNA, the CDR3 is TGTGCCAGCAGCTTGTCTGGACTAGCGGTATCCTACGAGCAGTACTTC. Its translation is CASSLSGLAVSYEQYF.

This chain connects TRBV4-3 to TRBJ1-2, with 8 bases identical to TRBD1. In germline, CDR1 is LGHNA, CDR2 YSLEER. V gave up 0 bases and J gave up 8 bases; unmatched junction bases: 8. The CDR3 is 15 amino acids. In nucleotides, the CDR3 is TGCGCCAGCAGCCAAGAGTCCCAGGGGGCGCGGGGCTACACCTTC. It codes for CASSQESQGARGYTF.

V usage is TRBV6-1 and J usage is TRBJ1-4; 9 nucleotides agree with TRBD1. CDR3 length: 14 amino acids. In germline, CDR1 is MNHNS, CDR2 SASEGT. V was pared by 5 bases and J by 4 bases, with 2 bases of the junction left unmatched. CDR3 nucleotides: TGTGCCAGCAGTCGGGACAGGGTTAATGAAAAACTGTTTTTT. Its translation: CASSRDRVNEKLFF.

This chain connects TRBV4-2 to TRBJ2-5; 7 bases are shared with TRBD2. Germline CDR1 and CDR2: LGHNA and YNFKEQ. The ends lost 5 bases at V and 5 bases at J; junction bases unmatched: 11. CDR3 size: 15 residues. The CDR3 sequence: CASSFGAGSGETQYF. The CDR3 nucleotides are TGTGCCAGCAGCTTTGGAGCGGGATCGGGGGAGACCCAGTACTTC.

As regards this clone: Different DNA sequences within this sample yield the same CDR3. This chain links TRBV19 with TRBJ1-3, with D possibly TRBD1 on 5 matching bases. Germline CDR1 LNHDA, CDR2 SQIVND (reference sequence). Deletions cut 3 bases from V and 2 bases from J, with 11 bases between. The CDR3 extends over 15 amino acids. The CDR3 is CASSITRGAGNTIYF. The CDR3, as DNA: TGTGCCAGTAGTATCACAAGGGGCGCTGGAAACACCATATATTTT.

This clone was found a few times. The chain links TRBV14 to TRBJ2-1, with 10 bases lining up with TRBD2. V shed 5 bases and J 4 bases; nucleotides not matched to a gene: 8. The CDR3 sequence is 16 residues long. Germline V CDR1 and CDR2: SGHDN, FVKESK. As DNA, the CDR3 is TGTGCCAGCAGCATTTTAGCGGGGGGCAAATACAATGAGCAGTTCTTC. This translates into CASSILAGGKYNEQFF. The full variable domain, rest sourced from reference TRBV14 and TRBJ2-1, is EAGVTQFPSHSVIEKGQTVTLRCDPISGHDNLYWYRRVMGKEIKFLLHFVKESKQDESGMPNNRFLAERTGGTYSTLKVQPAELEDSGVYFCASSILAGGKYNEQFFGPGTRLTVL.

This rearrangement joins TRBV28 to TRBJ2-4; D unclear. Germline values: CDR1 MDHEN, CDR2 SYDVKM. CDR3 length: 14 amino acids. The V end was cut by 7 bases, the J end by 1 base, with 11 bases between. The CDR3 DNA is TGTGCCAGCAACACCCGGCGGGCCAAAAACATTCAGTACTTC. Translating gives CASNTRRAKNIQYF.

The chain joins TRBV2 to TRBJ2-7, with D hard to call. The V and J ends lost 8 bases and 4 bases respectively, with 18 bases between them. CDR1 and CDR2 (germline): SNHLY, FYNNEI. CDR3 length: 14 amino acids. Here the CDR3 reads CASVTGTVSYEQYF. CDR3 DNA: TGTGCCAGCGTCACCGGAACCGTGAGTTACGAGCAGTACTTC.

V is TRBV7-8 and J is TRBJ1-2; D is unresolved. The CDR3 consists of 16 residues. Per germline, CDR1 SGHVS and CDR2 FQNEAQ. Trimming stripped 1 base from V and 0 bases from J, with 12 bases between. The chain's CDR3 is CASSLERVVTNYGYTF. The CDR3 DNA reads TGTGCCAGCAGCTTAGAGAGGGTGGTTACTAACTATGGCTACACCTTC.